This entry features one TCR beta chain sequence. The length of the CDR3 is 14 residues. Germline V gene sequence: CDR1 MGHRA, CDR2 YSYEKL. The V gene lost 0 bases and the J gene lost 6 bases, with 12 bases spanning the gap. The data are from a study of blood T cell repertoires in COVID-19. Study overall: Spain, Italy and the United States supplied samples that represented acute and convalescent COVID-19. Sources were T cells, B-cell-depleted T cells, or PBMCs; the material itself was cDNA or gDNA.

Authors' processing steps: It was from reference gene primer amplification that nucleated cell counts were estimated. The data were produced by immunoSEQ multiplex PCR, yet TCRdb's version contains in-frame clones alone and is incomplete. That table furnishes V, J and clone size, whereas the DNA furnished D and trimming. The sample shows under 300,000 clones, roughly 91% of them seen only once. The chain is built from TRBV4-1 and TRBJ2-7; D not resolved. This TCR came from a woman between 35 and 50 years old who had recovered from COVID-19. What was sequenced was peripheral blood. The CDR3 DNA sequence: TGCGCCAGCAGCCAAGAGGCCCGCGCAGGCGAGCAGTACTTC. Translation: CASSQEARAGEQYF.